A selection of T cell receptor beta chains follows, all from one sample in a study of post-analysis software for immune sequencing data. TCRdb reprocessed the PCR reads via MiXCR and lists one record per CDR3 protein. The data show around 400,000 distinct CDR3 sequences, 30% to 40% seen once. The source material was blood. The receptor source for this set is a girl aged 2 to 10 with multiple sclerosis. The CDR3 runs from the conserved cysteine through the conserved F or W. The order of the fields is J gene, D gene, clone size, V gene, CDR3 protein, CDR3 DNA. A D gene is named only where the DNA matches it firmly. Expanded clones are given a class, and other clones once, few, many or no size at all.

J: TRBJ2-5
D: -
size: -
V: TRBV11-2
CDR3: CASSPYFRGRETQYF
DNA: TGTGCCAGCAGCCCATACTTTCGGGGGCGAGAGACCCAGTACTTC

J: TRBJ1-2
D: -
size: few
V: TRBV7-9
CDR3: CASGGGTRGYTF
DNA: TGTGCCAGCGGAGGGGGGACTAGGGGCTACACCTTC

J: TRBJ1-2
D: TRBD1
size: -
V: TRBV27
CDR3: CASSTGQSEDYGYTF
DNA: TGTGCCAGCAGTACGGGACAGTCGGAGGACTATGGCTACACCTTC

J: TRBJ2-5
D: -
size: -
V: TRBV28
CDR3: CASSEGGRATQYF
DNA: TGTGCCAGCAGTGAGGGGGGGCGAGCGACCCAGTACTTC

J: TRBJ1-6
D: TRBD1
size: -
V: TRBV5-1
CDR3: CASSLWSGGTNSPLHF
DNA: TGCGCCAGCAGCTTGTGGTCAGGGGGTACGAATTCACCCCTCCACTTT

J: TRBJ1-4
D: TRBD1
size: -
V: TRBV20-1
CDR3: CSAQTGSGEKLFF
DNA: TGCAGTGCGCAGACAGGGTCAGGGGAAAAACTGTTTTTT

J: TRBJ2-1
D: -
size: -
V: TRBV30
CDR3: CAWAQYNEQFF
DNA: TGTGCCTGGGCGCAGTACAATGAGCAGTTCTTC

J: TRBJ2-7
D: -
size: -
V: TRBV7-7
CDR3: CASSPAVGSGYEQYF
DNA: TGTGCTAGCAGCCCCGCAGTTGGGAGCGGGTACGAGCAGTACTTC

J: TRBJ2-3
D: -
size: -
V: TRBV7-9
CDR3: CASSSDCGTQYF
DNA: TGTGCCAGCAGCTCCGATTGTGGTACGCAGTATTTT

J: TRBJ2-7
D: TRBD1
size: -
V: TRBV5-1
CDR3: CASSLLTGVDEQYF
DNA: TGCGCCAGCAGCTTGTTGACAGGGGTGGACGAGCAGTACTTC

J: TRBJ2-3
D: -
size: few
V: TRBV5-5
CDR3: CASSLGLETDTQYF
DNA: TGTGCCAGCAGTTTGGGGTTAGAGACAGATACGCAGTATTTT

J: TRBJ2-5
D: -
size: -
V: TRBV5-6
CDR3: CASNLNSFQTQYF
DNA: TGTGCCAGCAACTTGAATAGCTTCCAGACCCAGTACTTC

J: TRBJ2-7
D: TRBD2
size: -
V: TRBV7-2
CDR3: CASSLLAGGPGYEQYF
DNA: TGTGCCAGCAGCTTACTAGCGGGAGGGCCTGGATACGAGCAGTACTTC

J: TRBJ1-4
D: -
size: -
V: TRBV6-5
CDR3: CASSSGTPNEKLFF
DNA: TGTGCCAGCAGTTCCGGGACACCCAATGAAAAACTGTTTTTT

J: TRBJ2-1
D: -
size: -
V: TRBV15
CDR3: CATSRDPSLFYNEQFF
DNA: TGTGCCACCAGCAGAGATCCCAGCCTTTTCTACAATGAGCAGTTCTTC

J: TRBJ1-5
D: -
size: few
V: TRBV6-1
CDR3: CASSWTPSNQPQHF
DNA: TGTGCCAGCAGTTGGACGCCAAGCAATCAGCCCCAGCATTTT

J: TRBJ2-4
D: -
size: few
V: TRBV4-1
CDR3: CASRALESPNIQYF
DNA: TGCGCCAGCAGGGCCCTCGAGTCGCCAAACATTCAGTACTTC

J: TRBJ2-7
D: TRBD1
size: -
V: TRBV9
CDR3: CASSIGGVTYEQYF
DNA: TGTGCCAGCAGCATAGGGGGCGTTACCTACGAGCAGTACTTC

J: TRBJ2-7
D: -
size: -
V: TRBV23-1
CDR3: CASRPMRQPQPSYEQYF
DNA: TGCGCCAGCAGGCCCATGAGACAGCCCCAACCTTCCTACGAGCAGTACTTC

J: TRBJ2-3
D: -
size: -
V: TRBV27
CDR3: CASSLRGLWVSTDTQYF
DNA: TGTGCCAGCAGTTTAAGGGGATTGTGGGTTAGCACAGATACGCAGTATTTT

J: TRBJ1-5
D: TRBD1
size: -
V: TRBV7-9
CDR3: CASGTGTNQPQHF
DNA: TGTGCCAGCGGGACAGGGACAAATCAGCCCCAGCATTTT

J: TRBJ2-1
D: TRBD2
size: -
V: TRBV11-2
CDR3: CASSSGLAGGGQFF
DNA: TGTGCCAGCAGCTCGGGACTAGCGGGAGGCGGGCAGTTCTTC

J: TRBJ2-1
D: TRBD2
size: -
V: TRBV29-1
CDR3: CSVEGRRREGPPAFF
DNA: TGCAGCGTTGAAGGTAGAAGGCGGGAGGGCCCCCCGGCGTTCTTC

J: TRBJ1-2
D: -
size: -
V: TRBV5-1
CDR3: CASRSGERMGYGYTF
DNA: TGCGCCAGCAGGTCAGGGGAGAGGATGGGCTATGGCTACACCTTC

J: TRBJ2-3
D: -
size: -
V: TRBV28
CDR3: CASSLLIITDTQYF
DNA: TGTGCCAGCAGTTTATTGATCATCACAGATACGCAGTATTTT

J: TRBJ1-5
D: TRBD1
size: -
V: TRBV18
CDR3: CASSPDRGQGNQPQHF
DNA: TGTGCCAGCTCACCGGACAGGGGGCAAGGGAATCAGCCCCAGCATTTT

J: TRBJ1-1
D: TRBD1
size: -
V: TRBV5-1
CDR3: CASSLADRGAFF
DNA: TGCGCCAGCAGCTTGGCCGACAGGGGAGCTTTCTTT

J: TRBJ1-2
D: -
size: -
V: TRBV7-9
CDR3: CASSLVTGTPQGYTF
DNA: TGTGCCAGCAGCTTAGTTACCGGGACACCCCAAGGCTACACCTTC

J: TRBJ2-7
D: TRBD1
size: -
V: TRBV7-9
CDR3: CASSLVSGGLYEQYF
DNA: TGTGCCAGCAGCTTGGTCTCAGGGGGCCTCTACGAGCAGTACTTC

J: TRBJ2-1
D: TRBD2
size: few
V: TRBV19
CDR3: CASSSGTSGVFFYNEQFF
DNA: TGTGCCAGTAGTTCCGGGACTAGCGGAGTCTTTTTCTACAATGAGCAGTTCTTC

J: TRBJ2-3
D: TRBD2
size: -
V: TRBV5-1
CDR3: CASSLCGSCGTDTQYF
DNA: TGCGCCAGCAGCTTGTGCGGGAGTTGTGGCACAGATACGCAGTATTTT

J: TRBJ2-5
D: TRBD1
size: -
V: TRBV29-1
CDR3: CSGLERTGEGDNEQYF
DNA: TGTAGCGGATTAGAGAGGACAGGGGAAGGTGACAATGAGCAGTACTTC

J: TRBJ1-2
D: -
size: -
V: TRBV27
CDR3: CASSLYRGLWDGYGYTF
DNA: TGTGCCAGCAGCTTATATCGGGGGCTTTGGGACGGCTATGGCTACACCTTC

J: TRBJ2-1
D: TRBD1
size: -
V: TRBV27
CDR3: CASSLAYRGPNEQFF
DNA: TGTGCCAGCAGTTTGGCTTACAGGGGGCCCAATGAGCAGTTCTTC

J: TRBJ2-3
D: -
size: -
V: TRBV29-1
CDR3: CSVEARGLAGTDTQYF
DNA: TGCAGCGTTGAGGCCCGGGGGCTAGCGGGCACAGATACGCAGTATTTT

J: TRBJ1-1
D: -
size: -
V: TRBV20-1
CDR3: CSARPRQVRFTEAFF
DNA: TGCAGTGCTAGACCCCGGCAGGTTCGCTTCACTGAAGCTTTCTTT

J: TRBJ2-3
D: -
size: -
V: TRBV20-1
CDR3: CSARPALAGSTDTQYF
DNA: TGCAGTGCTAGACCCGCCTTGGCGGGGAGCACAGATACGCAGTATTTT

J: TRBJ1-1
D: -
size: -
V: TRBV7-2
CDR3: CASSSRWADGAFF
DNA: TGTGCCAGCAGCTCCCGTTGGGCCGACGGTGCTTTCTTT

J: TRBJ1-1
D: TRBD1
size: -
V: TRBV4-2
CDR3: CASSGTGAEAFF
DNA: TGTGCCAGCAGTGGGACAGGGGCCGAGGCTTTCTTT

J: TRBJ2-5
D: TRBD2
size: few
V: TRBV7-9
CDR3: CASSLGLAGGTQETQYF
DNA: TGTGCCAGCAGTTTGGGACTAGCGGGGGGTACACAAGAGACCCAGTACTTC

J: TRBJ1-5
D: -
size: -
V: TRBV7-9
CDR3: CASGGGVENQPQHF
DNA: TGTGCCAGCGGGGGTGGAGTTGAGAATCAGCCCCAGCATTTT